This passage covers 17 T cell receptor beta chains from one sample sequenced in a study of blood T cell repertoires in COVID-19. Clones were read by immunoSEQ multiplex PCR, and TCRdb kept only the in-frame ones, dropping some. The repertoire holds around 46,000 clones, about 90% seen once, with more than 15% in the top ten. The source material was peripheral blood. All receptors derive from a human donor in a cohort sampled during active COVID-19.

This chain links TRBV2 with TRBJ2-6; 7 bases map to TRBD1. This CDR3 is built from 16 residues. Per the germline V gene, CDR1 is SNHLY and CDR2 is FYNNEI. With V trimmed by 7 bases and J by 0 bases, 6 bases remained unmatched. The CDR3 region is CASMGTVSSGANVLTF. CDR3 in DNA: TGTGCCAGCATGGGGACAGTTAGCTCTGGGGCCAACGTCCTGACTTTC.

The rearrangement joins TRBV10-3 to TRBJ2-3; D is perhaps TRBD2 (6 bases). Trimming removed 8 bases from V and 3 bases from J, with 15 bases in between. The CDR3 runs 14 residues. CDR1 and CDR2 from the germline V gene are ENHRY and SYGVKD. CDR3 region: CAISDRGGTDTQYF. In nucleotides, the CDR3 is TGTGCCATCTCCGATAGGGGAGGTACAGATACGCAGTATTTT.

The V and J genes are TRBV19 and TRBJ1-4, with 9 bases aligning to TRBD1. With V trimmed by 0 bases and J by 3 bases, 5 bases remained unmatched. The CDR3 runs 17 residues. CDR1 is LNHDA and CDR2 is SQIVND in the germline V gene (reference sequence). CDR3 in DNA: TGTGCCAGTAGTATAGATGGGACAGGGCTCGCTAATGAAAAACTGTTTTTT. It yields the protein CASSIDGTGLANEKLFF.

This sequence joins TRBV25-1 and TRBJ2-5; 9 positions match TRBD1. The CDR3 runs to 15 residues. The V gene's germline CDR1 is MGHDK and CDR2 SYGVNS. Losses at the gene ends were 4 bases for V and 6 bases for J; bases not matched to a gene: 9. The CDR3 DNA reads as TGTGCCAGCAGTGGGGGGGACAGGGCGGAGAAGACCCAGTACTTC. Protein sequence: CASSGGDRAEKTQYF.

The chain uses TRBV6-1 and TRBJ2-3, with 8 positions matching TRBD2. Germline CDR1 and CDR2: MNHNS and SASEGT. The junction had 5 bases not matched to a gene; V was cut back by 2 bases and J by 4 bases. CDR3 length equals 15 residues. This chain's CDR3 is CASSERSGGADTQYF. CDR3 DNA sequence: TGTGCCAGCAGTGAACGGAGCGGGGGTGCAGATACGCAGTATTTT.

This chain links TRBV11-3 with TRBJ2-1; perhaps TRBD1 as D (6 bases). Germline values: CDR1 SGHNT, CDR2 YENEEA. This CDR3 is built from 15 residues. V lost 5 bases, J lost 5 bases, and 16 bases lay in between. Here the CDR3 reads CASSRSGVSHNEQFF. The CDR3 DNA sequence: TGTGCCAGCAGCCGCTCAGGGGTGTCCCACAATGAGCAGTTCTTC.

The rearrangement uses TRBV4-1 and TRBJ2-6; D may be TRBD2 (5 bases). The V end lost 0 bases, the J end lost 2 bases, and 8 bases lay between the germline ends. Germline values: CDR1 MGHRA, CDR2 YSYEKL. The CDR3 extends over 16 amino acids. Here the CDR3 DNA reads TGCGCCAGCAGCCAAGATGAGGGAGCTGGGGCCAACGTCCTGACTTTC. It is translated as CASSQDEGAGANVLTF.

The chain combines TRBV9 with TRBJ1-1; D remains ambiguous. Germline V gene lookup returns CDR1 SGDLS and CDR2 YYNGEE. The CDR3 loop spans 14 amino acids. V was shortened by 5 bases and J by 1 base, with 12 bases between the two germline ends. The CDR3 nucleotides read TGTGCCAGCAGGCCCGAACAGCCGAACACTGAAGCTTTCTTT. It encodes CASRPEQPNTEAFF.

The chain joins TRBV27 to TRBJ1-2; perhaps TRBD1 as D (5 bases). V lost 6 bases, J lost 7 bases, and 21 bases lay in between. This CDR3 contains 15 residues. CDR1 and CDR2 from the germline V gene are MNHEY and SMNVEV (reference sequence). Here the CDR3 reads CASSLMGRDPFGYTF. Here the CDR3 DNA reads TGTGCCAGCAGCCTAATGGGGCGGGACCCCTTTGGCTACACCTTC.

The V gene is TRBV28, the J gene TRBJ2-7, with D possibly matching TRBD1 (5 bases). Germline CDR1 MDHEN, CDR2 SYDVKM. The CDR3 is 15 amino acids. The V end lost 2 bases, the J end lost 2 bases, and 13 bases lay between the germline ends. CDR3 in DNA: TGTGCCAGCAGTTTAAGCAGGGTAGATCCCTACGAGCAGTACTTC. Protein sequence: CASSLSRVDPYEQYF.

This chain links TRBV5-1 with TRBJ2-1; D remains unclear. This CDR3 has 16 amino acids. The ends were cut back, 0 bases at V and 0 bases at J, with 10 bases in the middle. The germline CDR1 and CDR2 sequences are SGHRS and YFSETQ. Here the CDR3 reads CASSLVPLSSYNEQFF. Here the CDR3 DNA reads TGCGCCAGCAGCTTGGTTCCCCTGAGCTCCTACAATGAGCAGTTCTTC.

The CDR3 bases are TGTGCCAGCAGCCCACCGATCGGCGACAGAGATTCCTACGAGCAGTACTTC. Translation gives CASSPPIGDRDSYEQYF. The rearrangement joins TRBV3-1 (or the pseudogene TRBV3-2) to TRBJ2-7, with D maybe TRBD1 (5 bases). Germline-derived CDR1 and CDR2 are LGHDT and YNNKEL (reference sequence). The V gene lost 4 bases and the J gene lost 1 base, with 20 bases spanning the gap. The CDR3 loop spans 17 amino acids.

Here the CDR3 reads CASSLGGYNQPQHF. The CDR3 DNA follows: TGCGCCAGCAGCTTGGGCGGGTACAATCAGCCCCAGCATTTT. The rearrangement joins TRBV5-1 to TRBJ1-5; D is unresolved. There are 14 residues in the CDR3. V lost 0 bases, J lost 3 bases, and 7 bases lay in between. Germline CDR1 and CDR2: SGHRS and YFSETQ.

This chain joins TRBV27 and TRBJ2-7; D is unclear. Germline V gives CDR1 MNHEY, CDR2 SMNVEV (reference sequence). The CDR3 is made up of 14 amino acids. The V end was cut by 5 bases, the J end by 0 bases, with 11 bases between. The CDR3 coding sequence is TGTGCCAGCAGTCCCCGACGGAGCTCCTACGAGCAGTACTTC. This codes for CASSPRRSSYEQYF.

The V and J genes are TRBV28 and TRBJ2-6; D is possibly TRBD2 (5 bases). V dropped 6 bases and J dropped 0 bases, with 12 bases sitting between them. Germline V CDR1 and CDR2: MDHEN, SYDVKM. The CDR3 spans 16 residues. The DNA for the CDR3 is TGTGCCAGCAGGTACGGGGTCGGCTCTGGGGCCAACGTCCTGACTTTC. This sequence encodes CASRYGVGSGANVLTF.

This clone was counted a single time. The chain has TRBV27 and TRBJ1-6; D might be TRBD1 (5 bases). The CDR3 has 12 amino acids. V lost 5 bases and J 14 bases, leaving 13 bases between the germline ends. CDR1 and CDR2 from the germline V gene are MNHEY and SMNVEV (reference sequence). The CDR3 loop reads CASSPWSGTLHF. DNA of the CDR3: TGTGCCAGCAGTCCATGGTCAGGGACCCTCCACTTT.

CDR3 DNA sequence: TGTGCCATCAGTGCGCCGGGAGGCAACGAGCAGTACTTC. As protein: CAISAPGGNEQYF. The genes are TRBV10-3 and TRBJ2-7, with 7 bases matching TRBD2. Germline CDR1 is ENHRY and CDR2 is SYGVKD. V lost 4 bases and J lost 5; bases outside the gene matches: 5. The CDR3 consists of 13 residues.